The 18 T cell receptor beta chains in this list originate from one sample, sequenced in a study of cytomegalovirus exposure and HLA in healthy donors. Vbeta (60) and Jbeta (13) primers were used in the PCR. Clones were read by immunoSEQ multiplex PCR, and TCRdb kept only the in-frame ones, dropping some. The sample lists fewer than 150,000 clones, roughly three quarters occurring once. Sequenced: PBMCs. The receptors derive from a woman aged 45-65 years in good health and CMV-seronegative.

The J gene is TRBJ2-7, the V gene TRBV27; D gene uncertain. The CDR3 is 16 residues long. CDR1 is MNHEY, CDR2 SMNVEV, per germline (reference sequence). V lost 7 bases and J lost 1, with 20 bases in between. The CDR3, as DNA: TGTGCCAGCAAGCAGGTTGGCTGGTATCCTTCCTACGAGCAGTACTTC. As protein: CASKQVGWYPSYEQYF.

The chain recombines TRBV2 with TRBJ2-2, with D possibly matching TRBD2 (5 bases). V dropped 7 bases and J dropped 0 bases, with 12 bases sitting between them. The length of the CDR3 is 15 residues. CDR1 is SNHLY, CDR2 FYNNEI, per germline. The CDR3: CASTGYTANTGELFF. DNA for the CDR3: TGTGCCAGCACGGGATACACAGCGAACACCGGGGAGCTGTTTTTT.

This chain links TRBV6-7 with TRBJ1-4, with D perhaps TRBD1 (5 bases). TRBV6-7 is labeled an ORF, and its function is uncertain. V gave up 2 bases and J gave up 7 bases, with 14 bases separating them. The CDR3 sequence is 15 residues long. The CDR3 region has the DNA TGTGCCAGCAGTTACCTGATCCCGCAGGGTGAAAAACTGTTTTTT. This sequence encodes CASSYLIPQGEKLFF.

The chain joins TRBV5-6 to TRBJ2-1; TRBD2 matches 9 bases. Germline CDR1 and CDR2: SGHDT and YYEEEE. The trim removed 4 bases at V and 8 bases at J, leaving 10 bases unmatched. The CDR3 contains 15 residues. The CDR3 loop reads CASSPLTSGWDEQFF. In DNA, the CDR3 is TGTGCCAGCAGCCCCCTTACTAGCGGGTGGGATGAGCAGTTCTTC.

This chain connects TRBV27 to TRBJ2-5; a weak D match, TRBD2 (5 bases). This CDR3 is built from 16 residues. The germline V gene encodes CDR1 MNHEY and CDR2 SMNVEV (reference sequence). V gave up 3 bases and J gave up 4 bases, with 18 bases separating them. The CDR3 coding sequence is TGTGCCAGCAGTTTCTCCCCCTCGGGGTCGGGAGAGACCCAGTACTTC. Its translation: CASSFSPSGSGETQYF.

V usage is TRBV7-8 and J usage is TRBJ1-2; 8 nucleotides align to TRBD1. J gave up 4 bases and V 1 base, and 5 bases lay outside the gene matches. Germline lookup yields CDR1 SGHVS and CDR2 FQNEAQ. This CDR3 is 15 amino acids long. The CDR3 sequence: CASSLGPGGGYGYTF. CDR3 coding DNA: TGTGCCAGCAGCTTAGGTCCAGGGGGCGGCTATGGCTACACCTTC.

This chain joins TRBV19 and TRBJ1-3; D is undetermined. The germline V and J ends were trimmed by 3 bases and 2 bases, with 11 bases remaining between them. Germline CDR1 and CDR2: LNHDA and SQIVND (reference sequence). The CDR3 runs to 15 residues. This CDR3 is CASSIRLSAGNTIYF. In DNA, the CDR3 is TGTGCCAGTAGTATTCGTCTCAGTGCTGGAAACACCATATATTTT.

J is TRBJ1-2 and V is TRBV2; tentative D call: TRBD1 (5 bases). Trimming removed 5 bases from V and 0 bases from J, with 16 bases in between. Germline V gene sequence: CDR1 SNHLY, CDR2 FYNNEI. The CDR3 is made up of 16 amino acids. CDR3 nucleotide sequence: TGTGCCAGCAGTATTTTAACAGGCCGAGCTAACTATGGCTACACCTTC. It encodes CASSILTGRANYGYTF.

This chain connects TRBV5-1 to TRBJ1-4, with no clear D. Germline V gene sequence: CDR1 SGHRS, CDR2 YFSETQ. Trimming shortened V by 4 bases and J by 8 bases, and 12 bases separated the two germline ends. The CDR3 covers 13 residues. The CDR3 loop is CASSPSTPEKLFF. The CDR3 nucleotides read TGCGCCAGCAGCCCGAGCACTCCGGAAAAACTGTTTTTT.

The table lists this clone with a few counts. V gene TRBV28 combines with J gene TRBJ1-1; D may be TRBD1 (5 bases). Germline lookup yields CDR1 MDHEN and CDR2 SYDVKM. The CDR3 extends over 17 amino acids. The V gene lost 4 bases and the J gene lost 0 bases, with 18 bases spanning the gap. In DNA, the CDR3 is TGTGCCAGCAGTTCCAGCCGAGGGGAGGGGATGAACACTGAAGCTTTCTTT. Its protein product is CASSSSRGEGMNTEAFF.

V is TRBV19 and J is TRBJ2-5; D is perhaps TRBD2 (5 bases). The CDR3 consists of 13 residues. Germline V CDR1 and CDR2: LNHDA, SQIVND (reference sequence). The V gene lost 1 base and the J gene lost 2 bases, with 5 bases spanning the gap. The CDR3 sequence: CASSIAGQETQYF. The DNA of the CDR3 is TGTGCCAGTAGTATAGCGGGGCAAGAGACCCAGTACTTC.

The V gene is TRBV11-2, the J gene TRBJ1-4; 9 bases align to TRBD1. CDR3 length: 15 amino acids. V dropped 4 bases and J dropped 8; count of bases not matched to a gene: 8. The V gene's germline CDR1 is SGHAT and CDR2 FQNNGV. CDR3 DNA sequence: TGTGCCAGCAGCTCTTGGCGACAGGGGGGGGAAAAACTGTTTTTT. Translation: CASSSWRQGGEKLFF.

The J gene is TRBJ2-7, the V gene TRBV9; 10 nucleotides agree with TRBD1. Germline lookup yields CDR1 SGDLS and CDR2 YYNGEE. V lost 2 bases and J lost 2; bases outside the gene matches: 4. There are 15 residues in the CDR3. This CDR3 reads CASSVGQGGTYEQYF. Here the CDR3 DNA reads TGTGCCAGCAGCGTCGGACAGGGGGGCACCTACGAGCAGTACTTC.

CDR3 DNA: TGTGCCAGCAGCTTCCGGACAGGGGCGCAAGAGACCCAGTACTTC. This gives the protein CASSFRTGAQETQYF. The chain employs TRBV7-9 and TRBJ2-5; 9 nucleotides match TRBD1. This CDR3 is 15 amino acids long. V dropped 3 bases and J dropped 2; count of bases not matched to a gene: 4. The germline V gene has CDR1 SEHNR and CDR2 FQNEAQ (reference sequence).

The chain carries TRBV4-1 and TRBJ2-7; perhaps TRBD2 as D (5 bases). This CDR3 is 14 amino acids long. Per germline, CDR1 MGHRA and CDR2 YSYEKL. Trimming stripped 0 bases from V and 1 base from J, with 7 bases between. This chain's CDR3 is CASSQEQRSYEQYF. DNA of the CDR3: TGCGCCAGCAGCCAAGAGCAGCGGTCCTACGAGCAGTACTTC.

The J gene is TRBJ2-7, the V gene TRBV7-8; 7 bases fit TRBD1. J was trimmed by 0 bases and V by 5 bases; bases with no gene match: 4. The CDR3 loop spans 14 amino acids. The V gene's germline CDR1 is SGHVS and CDR2 FQNEAQ. CDR3 coding DNA: TGTGCCAGCAGCGCCGGGACAGCCTCCTACGAGCAGTACTTC. Protein sequence: CASSAGTASYEQYF.

V is TRBV19 and J is TRBJ2-4, with TRBD2 matching 8 bases. Trimming removed 9 bases from V and 5 bases from J; junction bases left unmatched: 12. The germline V gene has CDR1 LNHDA and CDR2 SQIVND (reference sequence). The CDR3 is made up of 15 amino acids. CDR3 loop: CASHSGGGSENIQYF. The CDR3 DNA reads TGTGCCAGCCACTCCGGGGGGGGAAGTGAAAACATTCAGTACTTC.

The count of this clone is one. The genes are TRBV9 and TRBJ2-3; the match to TRBD2 covers 12 bases. Germline CDR1 is SGDLS and CDR2 is YYNGEE. V was pared by 2 bases and J by 5 bases, with 3 bases of the junction left unmatched. CDR3 length equals 15 residues. DNA of the CDR3: TGTGCCAGCAGCGTTCTAGCGGGGGGGGGAGATACGCAGTATTTT. This sequence encodes CASSVLAGGGDTQYF.